Each of the 32 T cell receptor beta chains below was sequenced from the same sample in a study of shared clonotypes between healthy human individuals. Sequencing used immunoSEQ multiplex PCR; TCRdb keeps in-frame clones, though not all of them. The table has about 2.4 million clones, over 85% seen once. The sequenced material came from naive CD4+ T cells from PBMCs. Subset specified: CD45RA+ positively selected. The source is a man aged 18 to 35 in good health. Some clones in this sample may be carry-over from other donors' samples.

V and J are TRBV6-1 and TRBJ2-7; D is uncertain. The CDR3 has 15 amino acids. Deletions cut 4 bases from V and 4 bases from J, with 17 bases between. The germline V gene encodes CDR1 MNHNS and CDR2 SASEGT. The CDR3 DNA reads as TGTGCCAGCAGTGTTGGTAGTAACTCCCAATACGAGCAGTACTTC. This translates into CASSVGSNSQYEQYF.

The rearrangement joins TRBV5-1 to TRBJ1-4; D unresolved. From germline, CDR1 is SGHRS and CDR2 YFSETQ. The CDR3 has 14 residues. V was shortened by 3 bases and J by 8 bases, with 14 bases between the two germline ends. The CDR3 protein is CASSWRGRQEKLFF. The CDR3 coding sequence is TGCGCCAGCAGCTGGCGAGGGCGACAAGAAAAACTGTTTTTT.

This chain connects TRBV5-1 to TRBJ2-7, with 8 bases lining up with TRBD1. This CDR3 is built from 14 residues. V was pared by 2 bases and J by 5 bases, with 6 bases of the junction left unmatched. Germline CDR1 SGHRS, CDR2 YFSETQ. Here the CDR3 reads CASSLGQGLHEQYF. In DNA, the CDR3 is TGCGCCAGCAGCTTAGGACAGGGTCTCCACGAGCAGTACTTC.

CDR3 DNA sequence: TGTGCCAGCAGCTTGGGTTTCGTCGCAGGGTATGGCTACACCTTC. Translating gives CASSLGFVAGYGYTF. This sequence joins TRBV5-4 and TRBJ1-2, with D possibly matching TRBD1 (5 bases). Germline lookup yields CDR1 SGHNT and CDR2 YYREEE (reference sequence). Trimming took off 0 bases at V and 5 bases at J, with 14 bases between the two ends. This CDR3 is built from 15 residues.

This clone was recorded a few times. The rearrangement joins TRBV5-1 to TRBJ2-2; D ambiguous. The germline V gene has CDR1 SGHRS and CDR2 YFSETQ. Trimming removed 5 bases at V and 6 bases at J, with 8 bases between. The CDR3 is made up of 12 amino acids. CDR3 region: CASRHLSGELFF. CDR3 nucleotides: TGCGCCAGCAGACACTTATCCGGGGAGCTGTTTTTT.

The rearrangement joins TRBV19 to TRBJ1-1; D is uncertain. Germline V gene data show CDR1 as LNHDA and CDR2 as SQIVND (reference sequence). This CDR3 comprises 15 residues. Trimming cost V 3 bases and J 0 bases, with 11 bases left between them. CDR3 loop: CASSILLGMNTEAFF. CDR3 nucleotides: TGTGCCAGTAGTATCCTCCTTGGAATGAACACTGAAGCTTTCTTT.

Written as DNA, the CDR3 is TGTGCCAGCAGTTCCCCCTTAGGCGGGAGCTACAATGAGCAGTTCTTC. This translates into CASSSPLGGSYNEQFF. J is TRBJ2-1 and V is TRBV28, with TRBD2 identical over 7 bases. The CDR3 is made up of 16 amino acids. CDR1 is MDHEN, CDR2 SYDVKM, per germline. The trim removed 4 bases at V and 3 bases at J, leaving 9 bases unmatched.

The V gene is TRBV5-1, the J gene TRBJ2-5; 8 nucleotides agree with TRBD2. The CDR3 loop spans 14 amino acids. The germline gives CDR1 SGHRS, CDR2 YFSETQ. V shed 3 bases and J 3 bases; nucleotides not matched to a gene: 4. The CDR3 DNA follows: TGCGCCAGCAGCTGGGGAGCGGGAGAAGAGACCCAGTACTTC. It is translated as CASSWGAGEETQYF.

The genes are TRBV6-5 and TRBJ1-1, with D maybe TRBD1 (5 bases). Germline V gives CDR1 MNHEY, CDR2 SVGAGI. V lost 5 bases, J lost 0 bases, and 7 bases lay in between. The CDR3 consists of 13 residues. The CDR3 protein is CASSNRMNTEAFF. In DNA, the CDR3 is TGTGCCAGCAGTAACAGGATGAACACTGAAGCTTTCTTT.

V gene TRBV28 combines with J gene TRBJ1-4; no firm D call. CDR1 and CDR2 (germline): MDHEN, SYDVKM. The CDR3 runs to 12 residues. The V end was cut by 6 bases, the J end by 5 bases, with 7 bases between. The CDR3 nucleotides are TGTGCCAGCAGAGCACTGAATGAAAAACTGTTTTTT. As protein: CASRALNEKLFF.

The chain joins TRBV5-1 to TRBJ2-3; TRBD2 matches 13 bases. This CDR3 is 18 amino acids long. The germline CDR1 and CDR2 sequences are SGHRS and YFSETQ. V shed 4 bases and J 1 base; nucleotides not matched to a gene: 9. The DNA for the CDR3 is TGCGCCAGCAGCCCCAGACTAGCGGGAGGATTGGGCACAGATACGCAGTATTTT. This codes for CASSPRLAGGLGTDTQYF. Using reference TRBV5-1 and TRBJ2-3 for the parts outside the CDR3, the full variable domain is KAGVTQTPRYLIKTRGQQVTLSCSPISGHRSVSWYQQTPGQGLQFLFEYFSETQRNKGNFPGRFSGRQFSNSRSEMNVSTLELGDSALYLCASSPRLAGGLGTDTQYFGPGTRLTVL.

This clone was seen only once. This chain links TRBV5-1 with TRBJ2-5; D not certain. V was cut by 4 bases and J by 5 bases, with 9 bases left in between. The CDR3 runs 12 residues. CDR1 and CDR2 (germline): SGHRS, YFSETQ. The CDR3 nucleotides read TGCGCCAGCAGCCCATCGATGGAGACCCAGTACTTC. Protein: CASSPSMETQYF.

Concerning this clone itself: The same CDR3 arises from other DNA sequences in this sample as well. The rearrangement uses TRBV29-1 and TRBJ2-5, with D possibly matching TRBD2 (6 bases). Germline lookup yields CDR1 SQVTM and CDR2 ANQGSEA. This CDR3 has 12 residues. V was trimmed by 4 bases and J by 5 bases, leaving 11 bases between them. The CDR3 sequence is CSVGWGEETQYF. Here the CDR3 DNA reads TGCAGCGTTGGATGGGGGGAGGAGACCCAGTACTTC.

V gene TRBV27 combines with J gene TRBJ1-5; no clear D gene. Germline-derived CDR1 and CDR2 are MNHEY and SMNVEV (reference sequence). CDR3 length: 13 amino acids. V dropped 6 bases and J dropped 4 bases, with 10 bases sitting between them. The CDR3 DNA is TGTGCCAGCAGCGTCGACCTGAATCAGCCCCAGCATTTT. Translation gives CASSVDLNQPQHF.

The chain joins TRBV7-3 to TRBJ2-1, with 12 bases lining up with TRBD2. CDR1 is SGHTA, CDR2 FQGTGA, per germline. V gave up 5 bases and J gave up 4 bases; unmatched junction bases: 9. CDR3 length: 17 residues. CDR3 sequence (DNA): TGTGCCAGCAGCCGACTAGCGGGAGAAAGGAGGTACAATGAGCAGTTCTTC. This sequence encodes CASSRLAGERRYNEQFF.

V usage is TRBV10-3 and J usage is TRBJ1-1; TRBD1 matches at 7 bases. The CDR3 consists of 14 residues. CDR1 ENHRY and CDR2 SYGVKD come from the germline V gene. V shed 4 bases, J shed 1 base, and the junction held 3 bases outside the gene matches. Here the CDR3 reads CAISVDRRNTEAFF. The CDR3 DNA follows: TGTGCCATCAGTGTGGACAGGCGGAACACTGAAGCTTTCTTT.

The chain employs TRBV6-1 and TRBJ2-7, with 7 nucleotides matching TRBD1. The germline CDR1 and CDR2 sequences are MNHNS and SASEGT. This CDR3 region has 14 residues. The trim removed 4 bases at V and 3 bases at J, leaving 6 bases unmatched. CDR3 sequence (DNA): TGTGCCAGCAGTGCCCTTGGGACAGTCTACGAGCAGTACTTC. Amino acid sequence: CASSALGTVYEQYF.

This clone occurred once. The DNA of the CDR3 is TGTGCCAGCAGCTTAGCGCTAATGGGGGGGGACCAAGAGACCCAGTACTTC. Its translation is CASSLALMGGDQETQYF. The chain carries TRBV7-2 and TRBJ2-5, with 7 nucleotides matching TRBD2. V shed 0 bases, J shed 0 bases, and the junction held 7 bases outside the gene matches. Per germline, CDR1 SGHTA and CDR2 FQGNSA. This CDR3 spans 17 amino acids. Supplemented by reference TRBV7-2 and TRBJ2-5, the full variable domain reads GAGVSQSPSNKVTEKGKDVELRCDPISGHTALYWYRQSLGQGLEFLIYFQGNSAPDKSGLPSDRFSAERTGGSVSTLTIQRTQQEDSAVYLCASSLALMGGDQETQYFGPGTRLLVL.

The rearrangement joins TRBV6-1 to TRBJ2-3; 13 bases are shared with TRBD2. The CDR3 runs to 18 residues. J gave up 3 bases and V 0 bases, and 6 bases lay outside the gene matches. Germline values: CDR1 MNHNS, CDR2 SASEGT. The CDR3 sequence: CASSEAPTSGRRTDTQYF. The CDR3 coding sequence is TGTGCCAGCAGTGAAGCCCCGACTAGCGGGAGGCGGACAGATACGCAGTATTTT.

The V gene is TRBV7-3, the J gene TRBJ2-2; D is possibly TRBD1 (7 bases). Germline CDR1 and CDR2: SGHTA and FQGTGA. The CDR3 loop spans 16 amino acids. V was clipped by 1 base and J by 3 bases, with 12 bases between them. DNA for the CDR3: TGTGCCAGCAGCTTAATCTCCAGGGGGGACACCGGGGAGCTGTTTTTT. Amino acid sequence: CASSLISRGDTGELFF.

The genes are TRBV6-5 and TRBJ2-3; TRBD1 aligns across 11 bases. The CDR3 sequence is 15 residues long. V lost 6 bases, J lost 4 bases, and 6 bases stayed unmatched. Looked up from germline, CDR1 is MNHEY and CDR2 is SVGAGI. CDR3 nucleotides: TGTGCCAGCAGCTACGGACAGGGGGCACCAGATACGCAGTATTTT. It translates to CASSYGQGAPDTQYF.

The J gene is TRBJ1-5, the V gene TRBV7-9; no reliable D call. The CDR3 is made up of 11 amino acids. V was shortened by 5 bases and J by 12 bases, with 11 bases between the two germline ends. Germline V gene sequence: CDR1 SEHNR, CDR2 FQNEAQ (reference sequence). CDR3 bases: TGTGCCAGCAGCCGAGAGGGTAACCAGCATTTT. Translating it yields CASSREGNQHF.

The chain is built from TRBV28 and TRBJ2-7; D not resolved. Deletions cut 7 bases from V and 0 bases from J, with 10 bases between. The germline V gene has CDR1 MDHEN and CDR2 SYDVKM. The CDR3 extends over 13 amino acids. CDR3 in amino acids: CASTDGSSYEQYF. The CDR3 DNA follows: TGTGCCAGCACTGACGGAAGCTCCTACGAGCAGTACTTC.

The rearrangement links TRBV2 to TRBJ2-5, with D perhaps TRBD1 (5 bases). V lost 7 bases and J lost 5, with 11 bases in between. Germline CDR1 is SNHLY and CDR2 is FYNNEI. CDR3 length: 12 amino acids. CDR3 sequence (DNA): TGTGCCAGCACGGAGCAGGGTGAGACCCAGTACTTC. It encodes CASTEQGETQYF.

The chain recombines TRBV5-1 with TRBJ2-7; 11 bases are shared with TRBD1. The V and J ends lost 0 bases and 6 bases, in that order; junction bases with no gene match: 8. Germline assignment: CDR1 SGHRS and CDR2 YFSETQ. The CDR3 covers 16 residues. The CDR3 bases are TGCGCCAGCAGCTTGGTACCGACCGGGACAGGGGGCGAGCAGTACTTC. This encodes CASSLVPTGTGGEQYF.

The V and J genes are TRBV11-2 and TRBJ1-1; no clear D. Germline V CDR1 and CDR2: SGHAT, FQNNGV. The CDR3 consists of 13 residues. V was trimmed by 1 base and J by 5 bases, leaving 8 bases between them. Here the CDR3 reads CASSLVDRTEAFF. In nucleotides, the CDR3 is TGTGCCAGCAGCTTAGTTGACCGTACTGAAGCTTTCTTT.

The rearrangement links TRBV10-2 to TRBJ2-1, with 14 bases matching TRBD2. The germline gives CDR1 WSHSY, CDR2 SAAADI. V was clipped by 6 bases and J by 10 bases; unmatched bases: 14. This CDR3 has 17 residues. In DNA, the CDR3 is TGCGCCAGCAGGACAAAACCGGGACTAGCGGGAGTTTTGGAGCAGTTCTTC. Protein sequence: CASRTKPGLAGVLEQFF.

The chain uses TRBV28 and TRBJ1-2, with no clear D. This CDR3 region has 14 residues. Germline V gene data show CDR1 as MDHEN and CDR2 as SYDVKM. Trimming removed 3 bases from V and 8 bases from J, with 16 bases in between. This CDR3 reads CASSLRAISWGYTF. The CDR3 bases are TGTGCCAGCAGTTTGCGGGCTATCTCCTGGGGCTACACCTTC.

The gene calls are TRBV15 and TRBJ1-1; D perhaps matches TRBD1 (5 bases). This CDR3 has 16 amino acids. Germline CDR1 LNHNV, CDR2 YYDKDF (reference sequence). The V end was cut by 0 bases, the J end by 3 bases, with 14 bases between. CDR3 sequence reads: CATSREAGRMHTEAFF. The CDR3 coding sequence is TGTGCCACCAGCAGAGAGGCAGGGAGGATGCACACTGAAGCTTTCTTT.

The V and J genes are TRBV2 and TRBJ1-4; D possibly corresponds to TRBD1 (6 bases). CDR1 is SNHLY and CDR2 is FYNNEI in the germline V gene. CDR3 length equals 13 residues. V was shortened by 9 bases and J by 3 bases, with 11 bases between the two germline ends. CDR3 in DNA: TGTGCCAGTGGACAGTTAGCTAATGAAAAACTGTTTTTT. Translating gives CASGQLANEKLFF. The variable domain in full, completed from reference TRBV2 and TRBJ1-4, reads EPEVTQTPSHQVTQMGQEVILRCVPISNHLYFYWYRQILGQKVEFLVSFYNNEISEKSEIFDDQFSVERPDGSNFTLKIRSTKLEDSAMYFCASGQLANEKLFFGSGTQLSVL.

This sequence joins TRBV25-1 and TRBJ2-1; 12 bases line up with TRBD2. Germline V gene sequence: CDR1 MGHDK, CDR2 SYGVNS. J was trimmed by 1 base and V by 0 bases; bases with no gene match: 4. The CDR3 has 18 residues. CDR3 sequence (DNA): TGTGCCAGCAGTGAATATATTCTAGCGGGAGGGTCCTACAATGAGCAGTTCTTC. Translation: CASSEYILAGGSYNEQFF.

The genes are TRBV6-5 and TRBJ2-1; 8 bases fit TRBD2. CDR3 length equals 16 residues. Germline V gene lookup returns CDR1 MNHEY and CDR2 SVGAGI. The V segment lost 4 bases and the J segment 10 bases; nucleotides outside the gene matches: 15. This CDR3 is CASSSRDGSGSREQFF. The CDR3 DNA sequence: TGTGCCAGCAGTTCTCGGGATGGGAGCGGGAGCCGCGAGCAGTTCTTC.